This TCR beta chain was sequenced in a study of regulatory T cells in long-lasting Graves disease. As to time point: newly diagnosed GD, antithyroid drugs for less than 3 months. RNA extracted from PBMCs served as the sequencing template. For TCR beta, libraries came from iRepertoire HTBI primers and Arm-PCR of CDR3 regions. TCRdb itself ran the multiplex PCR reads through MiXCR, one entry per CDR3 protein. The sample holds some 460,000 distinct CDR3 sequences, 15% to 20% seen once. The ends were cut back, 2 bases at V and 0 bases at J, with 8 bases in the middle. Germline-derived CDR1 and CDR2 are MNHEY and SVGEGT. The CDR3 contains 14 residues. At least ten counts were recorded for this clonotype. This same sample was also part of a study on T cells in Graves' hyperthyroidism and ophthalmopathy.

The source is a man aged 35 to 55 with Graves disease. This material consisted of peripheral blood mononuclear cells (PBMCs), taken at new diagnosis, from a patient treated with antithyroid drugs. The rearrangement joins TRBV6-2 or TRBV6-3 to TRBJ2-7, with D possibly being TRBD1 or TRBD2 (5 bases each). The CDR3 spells CASSYAGASYEQYF. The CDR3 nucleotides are TGTGCCAGCAGTTACGCCGGGGCCTCCTACGAGCAGTACTTC.